What follows is one T cell receptor beta chain and its context. These data come from a study of blood T cell repertoires in COVID-19. Overall study: The United States, Italy and Spain provided the acute and convalescent COVID-19 samples.

Authors' methods: Reference gene primer amplification yielded estimated nucleated cell counts. TCRdb keeps only in-frame clones here, not all; method: immunoSEQ multiplex PCR. V and J calls plus clone size are reproduced from that table; the DNA served to infer D and trimming. The sample lists around 350,000 clones; more than 75% were seen once. The germline gives CDR1 MNHEY, CDR2 SVGEGT. The CDR3 contains 14 residues. V lost 0 bases and J 5 bases, leaving 10 bases between the germline ends. Sequenced material: peripheral blood. The clonotype comes from a human donor in a cohort sampled during active COVID-19. The chain recombines TRBV6-2 or TRBV6-3 with TRBJ1-2; the D gene is possibly TRBD1 (5 bases). CDR3 DNA sequence: TGTGCCAGCAGTTACTCGCGCAGGGATTATGGCTACACCTTC. Its translation is CASSYSRRDYGYTF.